The present entry profiles one TCR beta chain with its context. The entry originates in a study of T-cell reconstitution after alpha-beta-depleted transplantation in children. During its preparation, the TCRbeta library received unique molecular identifiers. TCRdb redid the calling of the PCR reads with MiXCR, one entry per CDR3 protein. The repertoire holds about 250,000 distinct CDR3 sequences, with more than 20% as singletons. V shed 1 base and J shed 7 bases, with 7 bases lying between them. This CDR3 comprises 12 residues. The germline V gene has CDR1 DFQATT and CDR2 SNEGSKA (reference sequence).

This clonotype was sampled from a female patient between 2 and 10 years old who had a stem cell transplant for congenital amegakaryocytic thrombocytopenia, so the T cells may come from the graft donor. The chain has TRBV20-1 and TRBJ1-4, with unresolved D. The sample was PBMCs, mostly from graft donor cells, taken 360 days after TCRalphabeta/CD19-depleted stem cell transplant. The CDR3 sequence is CSARGPGEKLFF. CDR3 DNA: TGCAGTGCTAGAGGCCCTGGTGAAAAACTGTTTTTT.